The 22 T cell receptor beta chains in this list originate from one sample, sequenced in a study of cytomegalovirus exposure and HLA in healthy donors. PCR used 60 Vbeta primers and 13 Jbeta primers. Profiled with immunoSEQ multiplex PCR; TCRdb holds only in-frame clones, not every one. The repertoire holds around 180,000 clones, with over 70% as singletons. Sequencing was performed on PBMCs. These TCRs come from a young woman in good health and CMV-seropositive.

The chain recombines TRBV5-4 with TRBJ2-2; 8 bases match TRBD2. This CDR3 spans 16 amino acids. V gave up 0 bases and J gave up 4 bases; unmatched junction bases: 5. Germline V gene data show CDR1 as SGHNT and CDR2 as YYREEE (reference sequence). CDR3 protein: CASSLARGGSTGELFF. As DNA, the CDR3 is TGTGCCAGCAGCTTGGCACGGGGGGGTAGCACCGGGGAGCTGTTTTTT.

Worth noting for this clone: Other DNA sequences in the sample encode the same CDR3. This rearrangement joins TRBV28 to TRBJ1-2; D might be TRBD1 (5 bases). Germline values: CDR1 MDHEN, CDR2 SYDVKM. The V end lost 3 bases, the J end lost 4 bases, and 9 bases lay between the germline ends. This CDR3 spans 13 amino acids. CDR3 in DNA: TGTGCCAGCAGTTTCGGTCAGGGCTATGGCTACACCTTC. Protein product: CASSFGQGYGYTF.

This clone was seen just once. The rearrangement links TRBV11-3 to TRBJ2-5, with 10 nucleotides matching TRBD2. The germline V gene has CDR1 SGHNT and CDR2 YENEEA. The CDR3 is 14 amino acids. The V and J ends lost 5 bases and 5 bases, in that order; junction bases with no gene match: 5. The CDR3 nucleotides are TGTGCCAGCAGCCACACGGGACTAGCGGAGACCCAGTACTTC. This codes for CASSHTGLAETQYF.

CDR3 coding DNA: TGCGCCAGCAGCCTGGAGGGGGCGGCAAGTGGCTACACCTTC. This translates into CASSLEGAASGYTF. This chain links TRBV4-1 with TRBJ1-2; 7 bases are a match to TRBD1. The CDR3 has 14 amino acids. Germline V lookup: CDR1 MGHRA, CDR2 YSYEKL. Germline trimming cut 4 bases from V and 7 bases from J; bases unmatched to any gene: 9.

The J gene is TRBJ2-7, the V gene TRBV5-4; no clear D. The V gene lost 1 base and the J gene lost 7 bases, with 9 bases spanning the gap. Germline loops: CDR1 SGHNT, CDR2 YYREEE (reference sequence). The CDR3 runs 12 residues. CDR3 bases: TGTGCCAGCAGCTTGAGTGCGAGGGAGCAGTACTTC. It encodes CASSLSAREQYF.

V and J are TRBV7-9 and TRBJ2-3; D gene uncertain. Germline assignment: CDR1 SEHNR and CDR2 FQNEAQ (reference sequence). The CDR3 sequence is 16 residues long. Trimming cost V 2 bases and J 4 bases, with 16 bases left between them. DNA for the CDR3: TGTGCCAGCAGCTTACGTCCCATTGCTAACGCAGATACGCAGTATTTT. It translates to CASSLRPIANADTQYF. The full variable domain, in which reference TRBV7-9 and TRBJ2-3 provide the parts outside the CDR3, is DTGVSQNPRHKITKRGQNVTFRCDPISEHNRLYWYRQTLGQGPEFLTYFQNEAQLEKSRLLSDRFSAERPKGSFSTLEIQRTEQGDSAMYLCASSLRPIANADTQYFGPGTRLTVL.

This chain uses TRBV15 with TRBJ1-5, with D possibly TRBD1 on 6 matching bases. V was trimmed by 5 bases and J by 3 bases, leaving 17 bases between them. Germline CDR1 LNHNV, CDR2 YYDKDF (reference sequence). The CDR3 is made up of 16 amino acids. CDR3 in DNA: TGTGCCACCAGCGAGCCCGAGCTGGGGGCCAATCAGCCCCAGCATTTT. Its protein product is CATSEPELGANQPQHF.

The chain links TRBV14 to TRBJ1-6, with D tentatively TRBD1 (6 bases). V lost 4 bases to trimming and J lost 11 bases, with 21 bases between them. From germline, CDR1 is SGHDN and CDR2 FVKESK. CDR3 length equals 16 residues. CDR3 sequence: CASSLTNRDGMPPLHF. Here the CDR3 DNA reads TGTGCCAGCAGCCTCACGAACAGGGATGGTATGCCACCCCTCCACTTT.

The chain is built from TRBV2 and TRBJ2-5, with TRBD1 matching over 11 bases. The CDR3 loop spans 15 amino acids. Germline V gene sequence: CDR1 SNHLY, CDR2 FYNNEI. Losses at the gene ends were 6 bases for V and 5 bases for J; bases not matched to a gene: 8. CDR3 nucleotide sequence: TGTGCCAGCAGCGGACAGGGGGCCAAAGGGGAGACCCAGTACTTC. Translating it yields CASSGQGAKGETQYF.

The V call is TRBV7-9, the J call TRBJ1-1; D perhaps matches TRBD1 (5 bases). Trimming pared 4 bases from V and 3 bases from J, leaving 9 bases between. There are 13 residues in the CDR3. The V gene's germline CDR1 is SEHNR and CDR2 FQNEAQ (reference sequence). The CDR3 sequence: CASSWGEDTEAFF. The CDR3 DNA reads as TGTGCCAGCAGCTGGGGGGAGGACACTGAAGCTTTCTTT.

This chain links TRBV9 with TRBJ2-7; TRBD1 matches at 7 bases. CDR1 and CDR2 (germline): SGDLS, YYNGEE. CDR3 size: 17 residues. The junction had 10 bases not matched to a gene; V was cut back by 0 bases and J by 1 base. The CDR3 region is CASSVGGQGGYSYEQYF. The CDR3 DNA follows: TGTGCCAGCAGCGTAGGGGGCCAAGGGGGCTATTCCTACGAGCAGTACTTC.

This chain joins TRBV28 and TRBJ1-5; D is perhaps TRBD1 (5 bases). Trimming removed 6 bases at V and 2 bases at J, with 14 bases between. This CDR3 has 15 amino acids. The germline V gene has CDR1 MDHEN and CDR2 SYDVKM. CDR3: CASRLGGGGNQPQHF. The CDR3 DNA reads TGTGCCAGCAGACTGGGGGGGGGAGGCAATCAGCCCCAGCATTTT.

V usage is TRBV6-1 and J usage is TRBJ2-7, with unresolved D. Trimming cost V 0 bases and J 7 bases, with 13 bases left between them. This CDR3 comprises 14 residues. CDR1 is MNHNS and CDR2 is SASEGT in the germline V gene. CDR3 region: CASSEAAVPREQYF. CDR3 coding DNA: TGTGCCAGCAGTGAAGCGGCCGTTCCTCGAGAGCAGTACTTC.

The rearrangement uses TRBV11-2 and TRBJ1-5; a possible D gene is TRBD1 (6 bases). V lost 5 bases to trimming and J lost 14 bases, with 16 bases between them. CDR1 SGHAT and CDR2 FQNNGV come from the germline V gene. This CDR3 contains 12 residues. This CDR3 reads CASSPFTGWEHF. The CDR3 DNA reads as TGTGCCAGCAGCCCTTTTACAGGGTGGGAGCATTTT.

This clone came up once. This chain connects TRBV4-1 to TRBJ1-1; perhaps TRBD1 as D (5 bases). This CDR3 has 16 residues. Deletions cut 4 bases from V and 1 base from J, with 16 bases between. Germline V lookup: CDR1 MGHRA, CDR2 YSYEKL. The CDR3 coding sequence is TGCGCCAGCAGCCGAAGATCAGGCAGGGAGAACACTGAAGCTTTCTTT. The encoded protein is CASSRRSGRENTEAFF.

The chain links TRBV2 to TRBJ1-5; D is perhaps TRBD1 (6 bases). Looked up from germline, CDR1 is SNHLY and CDR2 is FYNNEI. Trimming shortened V by 5 bases and J by 2 bases, and 10 bases separated the two germline ends. CDR3 length: 14 amino acids. DNA of the CDR3: TGTGCCAGCAGTTACAGGGATGGCAATCAGCCCCAGCATTTT. This sequence encodes CASSYRDGNQPQHF.

The rearrangement links TRBV7-9 to TRBJ2-5, with D possibly being TRBD2 (6 bases). CDR3 size: 19 residues. V shed 4 bases and J shed 5 bases, with 29 bases lying between them. The germline CDR1 and CDR2 sequences are SEHNR and FQNEAQ (reference sequence). CDR3 sequence: CASSSEMGGRRADWETQYF. The CDR3 nucleotides read TGTGCCAGCAGCTCCGAGATGGGGGGACGGAGGGCGGATTGGGAGACCCAGTACTTC.

This clone was picked up a small number of times. The chain combines TRBV6-1 with TRBJ2-7; 9 nucleotides line up with TRBD1. Germline assignment: CDR1 MNHNS and CDR2 SASEGT. The V segment lost 10 bases and the J segment 2 bases; nucleotides outside the gene matches: 3. CDR3 length equals 12 residues. This CDR3 is CANDRGTYEQYV. The CDR3, as DNA: TGTGCCAATGACAGGGGGACCTACGAGCAGTACGTC.

The chain carries TRBV7-9 and TRBJ2-7; 9 nucleotides match TRBD2. There are 15 residues in the CDR3. Trimming removed 1 base from V and 1 base from J; junction bases left unmatched: 2. Germline V gene data show CDR1 as SEHNR and CDR2 as FQNEAQ (reference sequence). In nucleotides, the CDR3 is TGTGCCAGCAGCTTAGAGGGACTAGCTTCCTACGAGCAGTACGTC. Amino acid sequence: CASSLEGLASYEQYV.

The chain couples TRBV7-3 to TRBJ2-2; D gene unclear. V lost 4 bases, J lost 1 base, and 13 bases lay in between. CDR1 SGHTA and CDR2 FQGTGA come from the germline V gene. The CDR3 sequence is 16 residues long. The CDR3: CASSSHISQNTGELFF. CDR3 coding DNA: TGTGCCAGCAGCTCACACATAAGTCAGAACACCGGGGAGCTGTTTTTT.

The chain uses TRBV6-1 and TRBJ2-7; maybe TRBD1 (7 bases). Germline V lookup: CDR1 MNHNS, CDR2 SASEGT. V was trimmed by 3 bases and J by 1 base, leaving 13 bases between them. The CDR3 spans 15 residues. The CDR3 bases are TGTGCCAGCAGTGAGGAGGGGACAGTTTCCTACGAGCAGTACTTC. The encoded protein is CASSEEGTVSYEQYF.

This clone was observed a handful of times. The chain links TRBV7-9 to TRBJ2-3; no definite D call. This CDR3 has 13 amino acids. Germline V CDR1 and CDR2: SEHNR, FQNEAQ (reference sequence). Trimming removed 5 bases from V and 4 bases from J, with 10 bases in between. The CDR3 here is CASSPSRADTQYF. For the CDR3, the DNA is TGTGCCAGCAGCCCCTCTAGAGCAGATACGCAGTATTTT.